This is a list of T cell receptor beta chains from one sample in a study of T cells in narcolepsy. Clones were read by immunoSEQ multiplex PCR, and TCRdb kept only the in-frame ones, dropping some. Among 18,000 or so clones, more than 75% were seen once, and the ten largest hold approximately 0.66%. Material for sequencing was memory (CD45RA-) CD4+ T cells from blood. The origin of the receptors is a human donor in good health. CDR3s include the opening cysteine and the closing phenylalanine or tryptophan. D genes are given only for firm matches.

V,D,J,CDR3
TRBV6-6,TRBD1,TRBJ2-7,CASSYPGQGVNEQYF
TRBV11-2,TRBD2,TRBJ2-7,CASSLLGTSGVEQYF
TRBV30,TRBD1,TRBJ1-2,CAWRGGRGAAGYTF
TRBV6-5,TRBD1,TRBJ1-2,CASCRDRNYGYTF
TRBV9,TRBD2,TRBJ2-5,CASSLSGQETQYF
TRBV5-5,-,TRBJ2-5,CASSLDRANQETQYF
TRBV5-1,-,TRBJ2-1,CASSPGQQLRGYNEQFF
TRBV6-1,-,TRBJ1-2,CASSERPGHNYGYTF
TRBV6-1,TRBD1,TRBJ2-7,CASSDPMGQGAYEQYF
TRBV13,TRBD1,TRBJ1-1,CASSTRRQGYTEAFF
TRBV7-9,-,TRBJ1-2,CASSLGKLGYTF
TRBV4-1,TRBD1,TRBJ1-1,CASGRQGIPEAFF
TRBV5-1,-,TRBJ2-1,CASSLGNNEQFF
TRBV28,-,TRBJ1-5,CASSSMAGNQPQHF
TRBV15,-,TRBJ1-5,CATGTGTSYNQPQHF
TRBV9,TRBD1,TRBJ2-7,CASSVSTGIQYEQYF
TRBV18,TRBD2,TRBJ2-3,CASSPGLAGGPDTQYF